Listed below are T cell receptor beta chains from one sample, sequenced in a study of blood T cell repertoires in COVID-19. Some clones are missing from TCRdb's copy, which holds only in-frame ones; the method was immunoSEQ multiplex PCR. The sample contains about 260,000 clones, about 90% of which appear only once. The sequenced sample was PBMCs or T cells enriched from blood (not recorded which). The origin of the receptors is a woman aged 40 to 50 who had been exposed to COVID-19. The CDR3 runs from the conserved cysteine through the conserved F or W. A D gene is named only where the DNA matches it firmly. Size tells how often a clone was seen (once, few, many) or the class of an expanded clone, and some rows leave it out.

TRBV18	few	TRBJ1-5	NA	CASSPEGRGNQPQHF	TGTGCCAGCTCACCGGAGGGCAGGGGCAATCAGCCCCAGCATTTT
TRBV7-6	NA	TRBJ1-3	NA	CASSPAPVSGNTIYF	TGTGCCAGCAGCCCAGCGCCGGTCTCTGGAAACACCATATATTTT
TRBV7-7	NA	TRBJ2-1	NA	CASSFGSGGHNEQFF	TGTGCCAGCAGCTTCGGGTCCGGGGGGCACAATGAGCAGTTCTTC
TRBV6-5	NA	TRBJ1-1	NA	CASSYLGGGPSEAFF	TGTGCCAGCAGTTACCTTGGCGGGGGCCCATCTGAAGCTTTCTTT
TRBV7-6	NA	TRBJ1-3	NA	CASSPQGTHTSGNTIYF	TGTGCCAGCAGCCCACAGGGCACTCATACCTCTGGAAACACCATATATTTT
TRBV6-5	few	TRBJ1-1	NA	CASSWGPRYTEAFF	TGTGCCAGCAGTTGGGGCCCGAGGTACACTGAAGCTTTCTTT
TRBV5-8	NA	TRBJ1-4	NA	CASRGGSSSTNEKLFF	TGTGCCAGCAGGGGGGGGAGCTCCTCAACTAATGAAAAACTGTTTTTT
TRBV11-3	NA	TRBJ2-1	TRBD2	CASSWGGRGNEQFF	TGTGCCAGCAGCTGGGGAGGGAGAGGAAATGAGCAGTTCTTC
TRBV14	NA	TRBJ2-3	NA	CASSPPGVDTQYF	TGTGCCAGCAGCCCCCCCGGGGTAGATACGCAGTATTTT
TRBV30	NA	TRBJ1-2	TRBD1	CAWSGTALIGYTF	TGTGCCTGGAGCGGGACAGCGCTTATTGGCTACACCTTC
TRBV4-2	NA	TRBJ2-2	TRBD2	CASSQVLAGDYTGELFF	TGTGCCAGCAGCCAAGTTTTAGCGGGAGATTACACCGGGGAGCTGTTTTTT
TRBV9	NA	TRBJ1-2	TRBD1	CASSLGQRLGYGYTF	TGTGCCAGCAGCTTGGGACAGCGGCTAGGCTATGGCTACACCTTC
TRBV5-4	NA	TRBJ1-4	TRBD1	CASSQTGAYEKLFF	TGTGCCAGCAGCCAGACAGGGGCGTATGAAAAACTGTTTTTT
TRBV6-2/TRBV6-3	NA	TRBJ2-3	TRBD1	CASSYPGQGVDTQYF	TGTGCCAGCAGTTACCCCGGACAGGGTGTAGATACGCAGTATTTT
TRBV25-1	NA	TRBJ2-3	TRBD1	CASSESRDRGSSTDTQYF	TGTGCCAGCAGTGAGTCCCGGGACAGGGGTTCTAGCACAGATACGCAGTATTTT
TRBV7-2	NA	TRBJ1-1	NA	CASSLFSIMNTEAFF	TGTGCCAGCAGCTTATTTTCTATCATGAACACTGAAGCTTTCTTT
TRBV19	NA	TRBJ1-1	NA	CASSIFGGRVVTEAFF	TGTGCCAGTAGTATTTTCGGGGGGCGAGTGGTCACTGAAGCTTTCTTT
TRBV11-2	NA	TRBJ2-1	TRBD2	CASIQEAGTTYNEQFF	TGTGCCAGCATCCAGGAAGCGGGAACTACCTACAATGAGCAGTTCTTC
TRBV7-2	NA	TRBJ2-1	NA	CASSLGRTSSEQFF	TGTGCCAGCAGCTTAGGCAGGACAAGTAGTGAGCAGTTCTTC
TRBV7-3	NA	TRBJ2-2	NA	CASSLSERTGELFF	TGTGCCAGCAGCTTAAGCGAAAGAACCGGGGAGCTGTTTTTT
TRBV27	few	TRBJ1-5	NA	CASSLAGNNQPQHF	TGTGCCAGCAGTTTGGCAGGGAATAATCAGCCCCAGCATTTT
TRBV24-1	NA	TRBJ1-3	NA	CATSDQRESTIYF	TGTGCCACCAGTGATCAGAGGGAGAGCACCATATATTTT
TRBV6-2/TRBV6-3	NA	TRBJ2-2	TRBD1	CASSPRQGARTGELFF	TGTGCCAGCAGTCCACGACAGGGGGCGCGTACCGGGGAGCTGTTTTTT
TRBV2	NA	TRBJ2-5	TRBD2	CASRLRLAAQETQYF	TGTGCCAGCAGACTGCGACTAGCGGCACAAGAGACCCAGTACTTC
TRBV7-6	NA	TRBJ2-3	TRBD2	CASSPLFSAGDTDTQYF	TGTGCCAGCAGCCCACTTTTTTCGGCGGGGGACACAGATACGCAGTATTTT
TRBV6-4	NA	TRBJ2-1	NA	CASSHSYNEQFF	TGTGCCAGCAGTCACTCCTACAATGAGCAGTTCTTC
TRBV18	NA	TRBJ1-1	TRBD1	CASSPKQGLGTEAFF	TGTGCCAGCTCACCAAAACAGGGGTTGGGCACTGAAGCTTTCTTT
TRBV6-2/TRBV6-3	few	TRBJ1-2	NA	CASSYGRGNWYTF	TGTGCCAGCAGTTACGGCAGGGGTAATTGGTACACCTTC
TRBV7-2	NA	TRBJ2-1	NA	CASSLAPSASSYNEQFF	TGTGCCAGCAGCTTAGCCCCTAGCGCCAGCTCCTACAATGAGCAGTTCTTC
TRBV19	NA	TRBJ2-1	NA	CASSKPVGDEQFF	TGTGCCAGTAGTAAACCCGTCGGGGATGAGCAGTTCTTC
TRBV28	NA	TRBJ1-1	NA	CASTFTTGRNTEAFF	TGTGCCAGCACCTTCACTACCGGTAGGAACACTGAAGCTTTCTTT
TRBV5-4	NA	TRBJ1-1	NA	CASSLGRLRVGAFF	TGTGCCAGCAGCTTGGGCAGGTTGAGGGTTGGGGCTTTCTTT
TRBV7-2	NA	TRBJ1-3	NA	CASGAISGNTIYF	TGTGCCAGCGGGGCCATCTCTGGAAACACCATATATTTT
TRBV14	once	TRBJ1-2	NA	CASSLGTGGYTF	TGTGCCAGCAGCCTTGGCACGGGGGGCTACACCTTC
TRBV3-1/TRBV3-2	NA	TRBJ1-3	NA	CASSQEGLAIYF	TGTGCCAGCAGCCAAGAGGGGCTGGCCATATATTTT
TRBV25-1	NA	TRBJ1-2	TRBD1	CASTDKTGFGYTF	TGTGCCAGCACTGACAAGACAGGGTTTGGCTACACCTTC
TRBV6-1	NA	TRBJ2-7	TRBD2	CASSEILGLAGSYEQYF	TGTGCCAGCAGTGAAATTCTGGGACTAGCAGGTTCCTACGAGCAGTACTTC
TRBV18	NA	TRBJ2-5	TRBD2	CASSPNRGGRETQYF	TGTGCCAGCTCACCAAATCGGGGGGGCCGAGAGACCCAGTACTTC
TRBV15	NA	TRBJ2-7	TRBD1	CATSRERTGAAIRSSYEQYF	TGTGCCACCAGCAGAGAGCGGACAGGGGCCGCTATTAGGAGCTCCTACGAGCAGTACTTC
TRBV7-3	NA	TRBJ2-1	TRBD2	CASSAGTSNEQFF	TGTGCCAGCAGCGCCGGGACTAGCAATGAGCAGTTCTTC
TRBV7-3	NA	TRBJ2-1	TRBD2	CASSLMGRGSSYNEQFF	TGTGCCAGCAGCTTAATGGGGCGGGGGAGCTCCTACAATGAGCAGTTCTTC
TRBV6-4	NA	TRBJ1-6	NA	CASSDSQGPNSPLHF	TGTGCCAGCAGTGACTCCCAGGGGCCCAATTCACCCCTCCACTTT
TRBV4-1	NA	TRBJ2-7	TRBD2	CASSHTLAGGYEQYF	TGCGCCAGCAGCCACACACTAGCGGGGGGATACGAGCAGTACTTC
TRBV25-1	NA	TRBJ2-1	NA	CASSDRVANEQFF	TGTGCCAGCAGTGACAGGGTTGCCAATGAGCAGTTCTTC
TRBV5-4	NA	TRBJ2-3	TRBD2	CASSSGLAGTAGTDTQYF	TGTGCCAGCAGCTCGGGACTAGCGGGAACCGCAGGCACAGATACGCAGTATTTT
TRBV18	NA	TRBJ1-2	NA	CASVLSAINYGYTF	TGTGCCAGCGTACTCTCAGCGATTAACTATGGCTACACCTTC